There are a few counts of the clone carrying this T cell receptor (beta chain). Bulk CD8+ and CD4+ cells came from magnetic negative isolation; CD8+ TEMRA by FACS. The data are from a study of CD8 T cells in Susac syndrome. With random hexamers, reverse transcription was performed on about 0.5 to 1 ug of RNA. MiXCR, run by TCRdb on the immunoSEQ multiplex PCR reads, gives a single entry per CDR3 protein. The table includes some 120,000 distinct CDR3 sequences, 90% to 95% detected once. V lost 4 bases to trimming and J lost 2 bases, with 8 bases between them. CDR1 is MGHDK, CDR2 SYGVNS, per germline. The CDR3 runs to 13 residues.

V is TRBV25-1 and J is TRBJ1-2, with D possibly matching TRBD1 (6 bases). The sequence was obtained from a human donor with Susac syndrome. The sample was CD8+ T cells from PBMCs. The CDR3 region is CASSAGGNYGYTF. The CDR3, as DNA: TGTGCCAGCAGTGCCGGGGGCAACTATGGCTACACCTTC.